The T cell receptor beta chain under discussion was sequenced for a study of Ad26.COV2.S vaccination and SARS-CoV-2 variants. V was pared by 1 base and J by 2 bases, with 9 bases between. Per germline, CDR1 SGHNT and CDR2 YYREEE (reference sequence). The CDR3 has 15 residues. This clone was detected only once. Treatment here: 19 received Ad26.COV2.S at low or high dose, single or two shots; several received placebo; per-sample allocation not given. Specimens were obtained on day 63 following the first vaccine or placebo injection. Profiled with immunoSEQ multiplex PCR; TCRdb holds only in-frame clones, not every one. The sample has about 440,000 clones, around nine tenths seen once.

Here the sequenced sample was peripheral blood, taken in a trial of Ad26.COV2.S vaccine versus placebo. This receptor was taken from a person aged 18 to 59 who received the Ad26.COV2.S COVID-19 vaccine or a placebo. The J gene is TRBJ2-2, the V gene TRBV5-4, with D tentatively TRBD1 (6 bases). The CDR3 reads CASSLKGHNTGELFF. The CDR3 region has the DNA TGTGCCAGCAGCTTGAAGGGACACAACACCGGGGAGCTGTTTTTT.